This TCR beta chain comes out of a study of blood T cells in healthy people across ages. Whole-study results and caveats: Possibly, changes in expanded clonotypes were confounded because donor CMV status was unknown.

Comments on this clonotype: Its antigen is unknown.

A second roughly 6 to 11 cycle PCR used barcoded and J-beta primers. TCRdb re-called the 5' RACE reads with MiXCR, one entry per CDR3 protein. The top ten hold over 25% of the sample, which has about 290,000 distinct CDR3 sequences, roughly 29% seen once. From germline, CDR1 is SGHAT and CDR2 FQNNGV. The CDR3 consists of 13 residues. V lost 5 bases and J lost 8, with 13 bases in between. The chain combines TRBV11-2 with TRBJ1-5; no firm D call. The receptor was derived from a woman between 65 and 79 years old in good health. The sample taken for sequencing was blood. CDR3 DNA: TGTGCCAGCAGCCGATCCACGGGGAAGCCCCAGCATTTT. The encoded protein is CASSRSTGKPQHF. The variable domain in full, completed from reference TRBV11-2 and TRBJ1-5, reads EAGVAQSPRYKIIEKRQSVAFWCNPISGHATLYWYQQILGQGPKLLIQFQNNGVVDDSQLPKDRFSAERLKGVDSTLKIQPAKLEDSAVYLCASSRSTGKPQHFGDGTRLSIL.